This TCR beta chain was captured by sequencing in a study of response to subunit inactivated influenza vaccine. Findings and limits, study-wide: A suggestion made by the authors is that each seasonal influenza vaccination recruits few new T cells.

Using its own MiXCR run on the RT-PCR reads, TCRdb lists one record per CDR3 protein. The data show 650,000 or so distinct CDR3 sequences, with 12% to 15% seen just once and less than 8.5% held by the top ten. The table lists this clonotype with a count of one. Its antigen is as yet unknown. There are 15 residues in the CDR3. V lost 6 bases to trimming and J lost 8 bases; unmatched junction nucleotides: 6. The sample consisted of PBMCs from blood, taken 14 to 15 days before vaccination. The chain is built from TRBV12-3 or TRBV12-4 and TRBJ2-1; 14 positions agree with TRBD2. The TCR originated in a man in his fifties who received an inactivated influenza vaccine. CDR3 nucleotides: TGTGCCAGCAGCCTGACTAGCGGGGGGGCTTATGAGCAGTTCTTC. Amino acids: CASSLTSGGAYEQFF.